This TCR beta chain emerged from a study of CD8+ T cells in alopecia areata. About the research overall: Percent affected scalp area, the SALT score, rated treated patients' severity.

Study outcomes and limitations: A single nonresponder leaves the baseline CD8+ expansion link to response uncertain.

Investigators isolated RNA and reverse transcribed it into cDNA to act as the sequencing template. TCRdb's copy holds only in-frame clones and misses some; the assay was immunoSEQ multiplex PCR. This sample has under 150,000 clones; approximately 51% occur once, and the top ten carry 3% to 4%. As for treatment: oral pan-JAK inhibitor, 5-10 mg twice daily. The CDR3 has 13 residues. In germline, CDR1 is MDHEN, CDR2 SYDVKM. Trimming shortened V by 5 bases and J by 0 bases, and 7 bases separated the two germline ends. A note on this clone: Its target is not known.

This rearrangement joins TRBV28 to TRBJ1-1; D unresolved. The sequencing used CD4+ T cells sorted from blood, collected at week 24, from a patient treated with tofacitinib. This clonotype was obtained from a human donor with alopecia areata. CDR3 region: CASSIPMNTEAFF. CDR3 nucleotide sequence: TGTGCCAGCAGTATTCCGATGAACACTGAAGCTTTCTTT.